Shown below are 5 T cell receptor beta chains from a single sample sequenced in a study of T cell responses to AZD1222 COVID-19 vaccine. Profiling relied on immunoSEQ multiplex PCR, and the TCRdb table lists in-frame clones only, not all of them. This table has 120,000 or so clones, more than 80% appearing once. Specimen: peripheral blood, collected on day 0 of AZD1222 vaccination. The receptors shown here come from an adult in good health.

In nucleotides, the CDR3 is TGCGCCAGCAGCTTGGCAGCGGGACCCTACGAGCAGTACTTC. It codes for CASSLAAGPYEQYF. V gene TRBV5-1 combines with J gene TRBJ2-7; 7 nucleotides agree with TRBD2. Germline CDR1 is SGHRS and CDR2 is YFSETQ. V lost 0 bases and J lost 2; bases outside the gene matches: 2. CDR3 size: 14 residues.

The V call is TRBV20-1, the J call TRBJ2-3; D gene ambiguous. Per the germline V gene, CDR1 is DFQATT and CDR2 is SNEGSKA (reference sequence). CDR3 length: 10 amino acids. V was cut by 7 bases and J by 8 bases, with 10 bases left in between. CDR3 bases: TGCAGTGGGCTCCCAGGTACGCAGTATTTT. The encoded protein is CSGLPGTQYF.

This clone was found many times. The V and J genes are TRBV19 and TRBJ1-6; D is undetermined. This CDR3 is 16 amino acids long. Germline CDR1 and CDR2: LNHDA and SQIVND (reference sequence). V was pared by 4 bases and J by 7 bases, with 17 bases between. Here the CDR3 DNA reads TGTGCCAGTAGTAAAGAATTGACTGGCTCGAATTCACCCCTCCACTTT. Amino acids: CASSKELTGSNSPLHF.

The J gene is TRBJ1-2, the V gene TRBV19; possibly TRBD1 for D (6 bases). V was clipped by 3 bases and J by 5 bases, with 16 bases between them. The CDR3 spans 15 residues. The germline V gene encodes CDR1 LNHDA and CDR2 SQIVND (reference sequence). CDR3 region: CASSMDSFTGYGYTF. The CDR3 DNA sequence: TGTGCCAGTAGTATGGACAGTTTCACGGGATATGGCTACACCTTC.

The J gene is TRBJ2-2, the V gene TRBV7-8; weak D call: TRBD2 (5 bases). The CDR3 spans 15 residues. With 2 bases removed from V and 1 base from J, the gap between germline ends came to 8 bases. In germline, CDR1 is SGHVS, CDR2 FQNEAQ. The CDR3 DNA reads TGTGCCAGCAGCTTATTTCGGGGGAACACCGGGGAGCTGTTTTTT. This gives the protein CASSLFRGNTGELFF.